This TCR beta chain was captured in a study of T cells after posttransplantation cyclophosphamide. Study-wide points: Skin or GI-infiltrating T cells shared few TRB sequences with blood. Recipient CMV seropositivity and CMV reactivation strongly tracked TRB clonality. Donor-recipient repertoire similarity was low at 1-2 months, rising over year one.

V lost 3 bases to trimming and J lost 4 bases; unmatched junction nucleotides: 7. The CDR3 length is 17 residues. CDR1 is SGHAT and CDR2 is FQNNGV in the germline V gene. Busulfan-fludarabine conditioning, marrow transplant, and cyclophosphamide on days +3 and +4 were administered. This clone was seen more than once but under ten times. Its specificity is not known. Generated by immunoSEQ multiplex PCR, the TCRdb table keeps only in-frame clones and is missing some. There are 20,000 to 25,000 clones in the sample, none observed a single time. Here the sequenced sample was PBMCs, taken after allogeneic stem cell transplant with posttransplant cyclophosphamide. The chain is built from TRBV11-2 and TRBJ2-1; TRBD2 agrees at 12 bases. This clonotype was sampled from a male patient aged 18-29 years who received an allogeneic stem cell transplant from a related donor, was CMV-positive, and had no GVHD. Some T cells may originate from the graft donor. This chain's CDR3 is CASSFGLAGRLYNEQFF. The CDR3 region has the DNA TGTGCCAGCAGCTTCGGACTAGCGGGAAGACTTTACAATGAGCAGTTCTTC.